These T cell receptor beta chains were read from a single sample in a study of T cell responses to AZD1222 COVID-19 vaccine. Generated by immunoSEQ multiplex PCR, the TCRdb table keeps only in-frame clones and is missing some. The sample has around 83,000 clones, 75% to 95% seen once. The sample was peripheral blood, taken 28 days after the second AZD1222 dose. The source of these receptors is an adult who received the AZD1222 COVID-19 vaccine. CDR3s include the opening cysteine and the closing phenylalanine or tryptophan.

CDR3 protein: CASSLWPNTGELFF
V gene: TRBV7-9
J gene: TRBJ2-2

CDR3 protein: CSTWVGQGMFNEQFF
V gene: TRBV29-1
J gene: TRBJ2-1

CDR3 protein: CASSRTGSGNTIYF
V gene: TRBV6-5
J gene: TRBJ1-3

CDR3 protein: CASSELAGAGANVLTF
V gene: TRBV6-1
J gene: TRBJ2-6

CDR3 protein: CASSLETRSDEQYF
V gene: TRBV5-1
J gene: TRBJ2-7

CDR3 protein: CASSIGGHGAQHF
V gene: TRBV12-3/TRBV12-4
J gene: TRBJ1-5

CDR3 protein: CASSEGLAGPTGELFF
V gene: TRBV5-1
J gene: TRBJ2-2

CDR3 protein: CASSLGQLATNEKLFF
V gene: TRBV3-1/TRBV3-2
J gene: TRBJ1-4

CDR3 protein: CASRLYREVGYGYTF
V gene: TRBV6-5
J gene: TRBJ1-2

CDR3 protein: CASSLGTGPTPTDTQYF
V gene: TRBV7-9
J gene: TRBJ2-3

CDR3 protein: CASSLIQNTEAFF
V gene: TRBV5-4
J gene: TRBJ1-1

CDR3 protein: CASSQGSASGGSYEQYF
V gene: TRBV4-1
J gene: TRBJ2-7

CDR3 protein: CASSSTSGGFEQFF
V gene: TRBV3-1/TRBV3-2
J gene: TRBJ2-1

CDR3 protein: CASSFTGATNEKLFF
V gene: TRBV7-2
J gene: TRBJ1-4

CDR3 protein: CASSPPSMGETQYF
V gene: TRBV18
J gene: TRBJ2-5

CDR3 protein: CASSLGQGHTEAFF
V gene: TRBV7-6
J gene: TRBJ1-1

CDR3 protein: CASSFTLPRGTDTQYF
V gene: TRBV27
J gene: TRBJ2-3

CDR3 protein: CATQQENQPQHF
V gene: TRBV28
J gene: TRBJ1-5

CDR3 protein: CASSLELAFSYNSPLHF
V gene: TRBV7-9
J gene: TRBJ1-6

CDR3 protein: CASGREGNYGYTF
V gene: TRBV12-5
J gene: TRBJ1-2

CDR3 protein: CASSLTVNYGYTF
V gene: TRBV7-9
J gene: TRBJ1-2

CDR3 protein: CASSSGDRGNQPQHF
V gene: TRBV5-1
J gene: TRBJ1-5

CDR3 protein: CASSGPGYYSNQPQHF
V gene: TRBV10-2
J gene: TRBJ1-5

CDR3 protein: CASSKVHRGRDYGYTF
V gene: TRBV21-1
J gene: TRBJ1-2

CDR3 protein: CASSSPRGPVQGMALHF
V gene: TRBV7-8
J gene: TRBJ1-6

CDR3 protein: CASSVGLNTEAFF
V gene: TRBV11-3
J gene: TRBJ1-1

CDR3 protein: CAISGQGAADTQYF
V gene: TRBV10-3
J gene: TRBJ2-3

CDR3 protein: CASSHPRGVGAYNEQFF
V gene: TRBV14
J gene: TRBJ2-1

CDR3 protein: CASTLRGGSHTF
V gene: TRBV3-1/TRBV3-2
J gene: TRBJ1-2

CDR3 protein: CASSYTDRRGYTF
V gene: TRBV6-5
J gene: TRBJ1-2

CDR3 protein: CASSLSPFSYEQYF
V gene: TRBV13
J gene: TRBJ2-7

CDR3 protein: CAISDKYQETQYF
V gene: TRBV10-3
J gene: TRBJ2-5

CDR3 protein: CAGTGGLNSPLHF
V gene: TRBV28
J gene: TRBJ1-6

CDR3 protein: CASSSDSSNSPLHF
V gene: TRBV27
J gene: TRBJ1-6

CDR3 protein: CASSAGLAANEQFF
V gene: TRBV9
J gene: TRBJ2-1

CDR3 protein: CATRAGHPSDLQYF
V gene: TRBV15
J gene: TRBJ2-3

CDR3 protein: CASSRGTGAGGNTIYF
V gene: TRBV5-5
J gene: TRBJ1-3

CDR3 protein: CASSLDGPSSGNTIYF
V gene: TRBV7-2
J gene: TRBJ1-3

CDR3 protein: CASSGTGISHLGVEQYF
V gene: TRBV2
J gene: TRBJ2-7

CDR3 protein: CASSLELGFSYNEQFF
V gene: TRBV11-2
J gene: TRBJ2-1

CDR3 protein: CASRGDRAATQPQHF
V gene: TRBV28
J gene: TRBJ1-5

CDR3 protein: CASSGRTGANTEAFF
V gene: TRBV9
J gene: TRBJ1-1